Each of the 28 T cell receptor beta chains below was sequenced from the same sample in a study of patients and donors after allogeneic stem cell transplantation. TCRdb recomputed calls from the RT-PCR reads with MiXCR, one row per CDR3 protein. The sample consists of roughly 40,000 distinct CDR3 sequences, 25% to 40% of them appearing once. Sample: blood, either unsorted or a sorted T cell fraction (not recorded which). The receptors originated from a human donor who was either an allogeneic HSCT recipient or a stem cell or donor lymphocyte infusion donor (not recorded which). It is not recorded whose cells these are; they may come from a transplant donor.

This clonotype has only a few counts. CDR3 nucleotide sequence: TGCAGCGTTGATGCGCCAGGGGAGTTAGGGGCCTACGAGCAGTACTTC. Translation: CSVDAPGELGAYEQYF. The V call is TRBV29-1, the J call TRBJ2-7, with TRBD1 as a possible D gene (6 bases). CDR1 SQVTM and CDR2 ANQGSEA come from the germline V gene. The CDR3 sequence is 16 residues long. The V gene lost 3 bases and the J gene lost 2 bases, with 20 bases spanning the gap.

CDR3 DNA sequence: TGTGCCAGCAGCTTGTCGTGGCCATTCAATCAGCCCCAGCATTTT. This sequence encodes CASSLSWPFNQPQHF. This chain joins TRBV11-2 and TRBJ1-5, with unresolved D. The CDR3 runs to 15 residues. The V gene lost 3 bases and the J gene lost 3 bases, with 12 bases spanning the gap. The germline gives CDR1 SGHAT, CDR2 FQNNGV.

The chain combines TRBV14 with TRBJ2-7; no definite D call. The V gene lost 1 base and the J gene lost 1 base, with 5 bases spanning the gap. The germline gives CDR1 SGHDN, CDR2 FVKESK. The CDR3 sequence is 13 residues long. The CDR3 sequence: CASSQVMSYEQYF. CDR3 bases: TGTGCCAGCAGCCAAGTGATGTCCTACGAGCAGTACTTC.

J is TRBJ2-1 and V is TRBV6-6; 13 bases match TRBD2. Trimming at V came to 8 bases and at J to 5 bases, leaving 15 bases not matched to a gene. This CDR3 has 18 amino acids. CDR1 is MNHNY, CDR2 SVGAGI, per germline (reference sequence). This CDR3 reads CASLASLLAGGPNNEQFF. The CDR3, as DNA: TGTGCCAGCCTCGCCAGCCTACTAGCGGGAGGGCCCAACAATGAGCAGTTCTTC.

CDR3 sequence: CASSLRLAGGRSSTDTQYF. In DNA form, the CDR3 reads TGTGCCAGCAGCTTACGACTAGCGGGAGGTCGATCTAGCACAGATACGCAGTATTTT. The rearrangement links TRBV5-4 to TRBJ2-3; 13 nucleotides align to TRBD2. Germline V CDR1 and CDR2: SGHNT, YYREEE (reference sequence). Germline trimming cut 2 bases from V and 0 bases from J; bases unmatched to any gene: 9. This CDR3 is built from 19 residues.

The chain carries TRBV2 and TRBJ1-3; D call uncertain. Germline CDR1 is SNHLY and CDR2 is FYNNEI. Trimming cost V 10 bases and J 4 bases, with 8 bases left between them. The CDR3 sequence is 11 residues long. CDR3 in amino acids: CATYGGNTIYF. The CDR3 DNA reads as TGTGCCACCTACGGCGGAAACACCATATATTTT.

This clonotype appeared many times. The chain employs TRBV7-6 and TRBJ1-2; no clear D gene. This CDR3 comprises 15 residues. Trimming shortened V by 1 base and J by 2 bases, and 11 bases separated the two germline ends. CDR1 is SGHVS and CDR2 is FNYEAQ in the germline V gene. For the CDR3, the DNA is TGTGCCAGCAGCTTAGAGCTAGGAAAAAACTATGGCTACACCTTC. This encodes CASSLELGKNYGYTF.

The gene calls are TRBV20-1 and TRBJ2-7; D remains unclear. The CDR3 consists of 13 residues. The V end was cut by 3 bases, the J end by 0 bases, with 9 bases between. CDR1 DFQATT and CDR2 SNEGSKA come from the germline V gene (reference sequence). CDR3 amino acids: CSARSLRSYEQYF. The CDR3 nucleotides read TGCAGTGCTAGGAGTCTTCGCTCCTACGAGCAGTACTTC.

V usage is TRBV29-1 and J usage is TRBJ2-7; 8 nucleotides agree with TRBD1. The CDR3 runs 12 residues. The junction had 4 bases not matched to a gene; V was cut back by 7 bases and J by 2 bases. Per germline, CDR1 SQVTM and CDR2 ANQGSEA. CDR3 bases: TGCAGCGCAGGGGGACAGGCCTACGAGCAGTACTTC. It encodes CSAGGQAYEQYF.

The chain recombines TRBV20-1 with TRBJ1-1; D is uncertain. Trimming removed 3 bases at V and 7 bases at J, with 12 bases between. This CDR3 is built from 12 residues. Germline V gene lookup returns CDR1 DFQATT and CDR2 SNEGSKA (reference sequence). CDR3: CSASREENEAFF. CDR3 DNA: TGCAGTGCTAGTAGGGAGGAAAATGAAGCTTTCTTT.

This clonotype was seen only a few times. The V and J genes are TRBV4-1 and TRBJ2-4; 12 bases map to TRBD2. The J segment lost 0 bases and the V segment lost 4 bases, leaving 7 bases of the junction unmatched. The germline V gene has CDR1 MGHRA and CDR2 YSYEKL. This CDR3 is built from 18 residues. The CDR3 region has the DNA TGCGCCAGCAGCCGCGGACTAGCGGGGTCTCTAGCCAAAAACATTCAGTACTTC. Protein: CASSRGLAGSLAKNIQYF.

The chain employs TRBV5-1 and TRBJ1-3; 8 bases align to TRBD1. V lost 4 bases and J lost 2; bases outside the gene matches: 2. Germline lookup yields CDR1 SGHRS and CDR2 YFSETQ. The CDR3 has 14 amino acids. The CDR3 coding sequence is TGCGCCAGCAGCGGACAGGGTACTGGAAACACCATATATTTT. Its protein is CASSGQGTGNTIYF. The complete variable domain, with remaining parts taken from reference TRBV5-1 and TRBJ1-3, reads KAGVTQTPRYLIKTRGQQVTLSCSPISGHRSVSWYQQTPGQGLQFLFEYFSETQRNKGNFPGRFSGRQFSNSRSEMNVSTLELGDSALYLCASSGQGTGNTIYFGEGSWLTVV.

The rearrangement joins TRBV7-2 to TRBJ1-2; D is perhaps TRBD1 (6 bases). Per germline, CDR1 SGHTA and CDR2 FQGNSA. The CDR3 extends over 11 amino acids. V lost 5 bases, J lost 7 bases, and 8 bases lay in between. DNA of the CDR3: TGTGCCAGCAGCAACAGGGTTGGCTACACCTTC. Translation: CASSNRVGYTF. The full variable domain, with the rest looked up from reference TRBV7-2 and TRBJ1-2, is GAGVSQSPSNKVTEKGKDVELRCDPISGHTALYWYRQSLGQGLEFLIYFQGNSAPDKSGLPSDRFSAERTGGSVSTLTIQRTQQEDSAVYLCASSNRVGYTFGSGTRLTVV.

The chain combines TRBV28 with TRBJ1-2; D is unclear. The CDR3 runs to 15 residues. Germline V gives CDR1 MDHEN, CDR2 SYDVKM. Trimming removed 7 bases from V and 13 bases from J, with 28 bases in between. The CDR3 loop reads CASTPWVGVPHGLTF. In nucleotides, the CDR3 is TGTGCCAGCACCCCCTGGGTTGGGGTTCCCCATGGTCTCACCTTC.

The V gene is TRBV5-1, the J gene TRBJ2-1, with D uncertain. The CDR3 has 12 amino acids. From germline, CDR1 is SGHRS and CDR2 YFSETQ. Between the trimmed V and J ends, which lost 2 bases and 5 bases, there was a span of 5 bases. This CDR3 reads CASSFFNNEQFF. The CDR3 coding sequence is TGCGCCAGCAGCTTTTTCAACAATGAGCAGTTCTTC.

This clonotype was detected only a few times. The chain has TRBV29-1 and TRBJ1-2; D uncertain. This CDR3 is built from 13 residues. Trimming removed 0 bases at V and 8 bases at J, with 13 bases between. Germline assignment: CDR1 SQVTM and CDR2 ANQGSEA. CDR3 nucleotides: TGCAGCGTTGAAGATCCTTGGGAGCGGGGCTACACCTTC. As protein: CSVEDPWERGYTF.

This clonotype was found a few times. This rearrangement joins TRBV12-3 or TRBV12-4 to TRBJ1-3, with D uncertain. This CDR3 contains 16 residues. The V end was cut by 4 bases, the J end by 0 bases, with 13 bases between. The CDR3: CASSYSGRSSGNTIYF. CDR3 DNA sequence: TGTGCCAGCAGTTACTCTGGGCGCAGCTCTGGAAACACCATATATTTT.

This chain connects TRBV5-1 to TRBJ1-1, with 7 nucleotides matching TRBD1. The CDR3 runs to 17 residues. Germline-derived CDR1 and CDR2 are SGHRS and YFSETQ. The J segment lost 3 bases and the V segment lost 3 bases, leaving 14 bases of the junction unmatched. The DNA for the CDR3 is TGCGCCAGCAGCTGGGCCCCCGGGACAGAGGTATACACTGAAGCTTTCTTT. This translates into CASSWAPGTEVYTEAFF.

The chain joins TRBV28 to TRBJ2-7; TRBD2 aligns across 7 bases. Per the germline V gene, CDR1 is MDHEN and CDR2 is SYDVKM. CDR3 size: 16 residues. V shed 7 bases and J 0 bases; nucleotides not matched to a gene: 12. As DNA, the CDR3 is TGTGCCAGCATAGGGCTAGCGGTTCTACCCTCCTACGAGCAGTACTTC. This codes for CASIGLAVLPSYEQYF.

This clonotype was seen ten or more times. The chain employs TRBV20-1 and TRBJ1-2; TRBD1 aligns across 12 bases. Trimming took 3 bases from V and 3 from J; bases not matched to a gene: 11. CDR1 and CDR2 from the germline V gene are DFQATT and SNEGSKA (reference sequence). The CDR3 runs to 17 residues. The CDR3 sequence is CSARTRDRGRYYYGYTF. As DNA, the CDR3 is TGCAGTGCTAGGACCCGGGACAGGGGGCGCTATTACTATGGCTACACCTTC.

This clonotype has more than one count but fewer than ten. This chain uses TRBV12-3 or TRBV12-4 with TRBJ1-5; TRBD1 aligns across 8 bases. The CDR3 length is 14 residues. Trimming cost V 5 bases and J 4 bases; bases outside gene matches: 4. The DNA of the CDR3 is TGTGCCAGCAGTCCAAGGACAGGGAATCAGCCCCAGCATTTT. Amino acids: CASSPRTGNQPQHF.

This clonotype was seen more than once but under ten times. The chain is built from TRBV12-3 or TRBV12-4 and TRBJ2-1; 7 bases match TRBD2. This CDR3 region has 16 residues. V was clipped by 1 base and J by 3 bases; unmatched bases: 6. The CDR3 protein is CASSLVFREDYNEQFF. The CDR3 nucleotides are TGTGCCAGCAGTTTAGTGTTCCGGGAGGACTACAATGAGCAGTTCTTC.

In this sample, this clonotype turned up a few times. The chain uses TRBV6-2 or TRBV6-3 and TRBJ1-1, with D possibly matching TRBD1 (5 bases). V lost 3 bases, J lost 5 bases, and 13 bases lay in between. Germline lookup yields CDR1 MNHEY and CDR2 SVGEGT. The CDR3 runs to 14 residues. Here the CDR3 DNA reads TGTGCCAGCAGTTATGGGGGAGTGAGGACTGAAGCTTTCTTT. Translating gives CASSYGGVRTEAFF.

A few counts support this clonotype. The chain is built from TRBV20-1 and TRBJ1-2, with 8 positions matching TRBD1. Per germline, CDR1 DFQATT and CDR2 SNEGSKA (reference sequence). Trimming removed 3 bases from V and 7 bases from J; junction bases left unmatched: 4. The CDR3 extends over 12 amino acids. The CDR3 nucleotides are TGCAGTGCTAGTAGGCAGGGGGCTGGCTACACCTTC. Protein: CSASRQGAGYTF.

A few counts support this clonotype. CDR3 region: CATKTGGTGQPQHF. The DNA for the CDR3 is TGTGCCACTAAGACAGGGGGCACGGGTCAGCCCCAGCATTTT. The chain joins TRBV14 to TRBJ1-5, with 10 nucleotides matching TRBD1. CDR3 length: 14 residues. V shed 10 bases, J shed 6 bases, and the junction held 9 bases outside the gene matches. CDR1 is SGHDN and CDR2 is FVKESK in the germline V gene.

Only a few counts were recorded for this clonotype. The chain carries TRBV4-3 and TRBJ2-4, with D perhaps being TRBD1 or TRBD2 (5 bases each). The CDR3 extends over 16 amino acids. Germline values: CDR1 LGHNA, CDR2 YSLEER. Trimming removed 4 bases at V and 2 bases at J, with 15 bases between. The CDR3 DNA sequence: TGCGCCAGCAGCCCCGGGACCTATTCCCCCAAAAACATTCAGTACTTC. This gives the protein CASSPGTYSPKNIQYF.

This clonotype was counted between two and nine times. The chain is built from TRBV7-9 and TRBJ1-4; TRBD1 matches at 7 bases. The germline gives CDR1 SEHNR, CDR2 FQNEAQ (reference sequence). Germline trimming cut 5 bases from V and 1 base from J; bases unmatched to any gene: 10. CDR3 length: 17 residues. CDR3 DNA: TGTGCCAGCAGCCTGAGCCTACGGACAGGAACTAATGAAAAACTGTTTTTT. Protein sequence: CASSLSLRTGTNEKLFF.

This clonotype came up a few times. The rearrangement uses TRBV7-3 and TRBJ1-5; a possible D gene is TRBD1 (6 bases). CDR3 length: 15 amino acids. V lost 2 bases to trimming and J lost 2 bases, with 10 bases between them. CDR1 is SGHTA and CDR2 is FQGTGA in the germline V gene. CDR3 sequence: CASSLAAGGNQPQHF. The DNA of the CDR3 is TGTGCCAGCAGCTTAGCCGCAGGGGGCAATCAGCCCCAGCATTTT. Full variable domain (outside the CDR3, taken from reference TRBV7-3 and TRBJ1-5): GAGVSQTPSNKVTEKGKYVELRCDPISGHTALYWYRQSLGQGPEFLIYFQGTGAADDSGLPNDRFFAVRPEGSVSTLKIQRTERGDSAVYLCASSLAAGGNQPQHFGDGTRLSIL.